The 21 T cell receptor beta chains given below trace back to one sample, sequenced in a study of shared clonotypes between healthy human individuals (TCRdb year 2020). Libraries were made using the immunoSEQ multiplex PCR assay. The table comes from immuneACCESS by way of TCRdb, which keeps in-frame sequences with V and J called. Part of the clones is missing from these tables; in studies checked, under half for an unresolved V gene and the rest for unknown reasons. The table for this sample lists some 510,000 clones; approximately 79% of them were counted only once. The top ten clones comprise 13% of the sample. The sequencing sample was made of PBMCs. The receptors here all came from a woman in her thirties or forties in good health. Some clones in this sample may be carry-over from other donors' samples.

The DNA for the CDR3 is TGTGCCAGCAGCCGACGGGGACAGGGGGCAACCGGGGAGCTGTTTTTT. Its translation: CASSRRGQGATGELFF. The chain is built from TRBV7-2 and TRBJ2-2; 12 bases agree with TRBD1. The CDR3 extends over 16 amino acids. Germline V gene sequence: CDR1 SGHTA, CDR2 FQGNSA. J lost 5 bases, V lost 5 bases, and 6 bases had no gene match.

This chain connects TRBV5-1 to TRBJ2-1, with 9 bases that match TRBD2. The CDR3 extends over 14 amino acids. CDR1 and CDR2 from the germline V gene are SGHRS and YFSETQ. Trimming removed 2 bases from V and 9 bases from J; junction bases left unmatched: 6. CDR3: CASSFLAGAVEQFF. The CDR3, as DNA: TGCGCCAGCAGCTTTTTAGCGGGAGCGGTTGAGCAGTTCTTC.

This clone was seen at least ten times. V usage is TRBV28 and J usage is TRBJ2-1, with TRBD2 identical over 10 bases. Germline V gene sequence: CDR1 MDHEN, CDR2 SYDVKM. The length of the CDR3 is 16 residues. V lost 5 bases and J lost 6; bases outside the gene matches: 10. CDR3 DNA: TGTGCCAGCAGTCTCGTCACTAGCGGGATGGGCAATGAGCAGTTCTTC. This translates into CASSLVTSGMGNEQFF.

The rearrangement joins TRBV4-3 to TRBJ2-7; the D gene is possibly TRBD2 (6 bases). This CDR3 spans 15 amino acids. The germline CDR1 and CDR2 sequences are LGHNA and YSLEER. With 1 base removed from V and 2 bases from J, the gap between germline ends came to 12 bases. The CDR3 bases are TGCGCCAGCAGCCAAGTGTCTGGAGGGGCCTACGAGCAGTACTTC. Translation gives CASSQVSGGAYEQYF.

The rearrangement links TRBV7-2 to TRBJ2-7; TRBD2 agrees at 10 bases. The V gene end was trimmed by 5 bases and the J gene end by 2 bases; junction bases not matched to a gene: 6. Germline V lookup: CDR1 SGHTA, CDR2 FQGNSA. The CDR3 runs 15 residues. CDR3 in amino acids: CASSPKLAGAYEQYF. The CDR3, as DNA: TGTGCCAGCAGCCCAAAGCTAGCGGGAGCCTACGAGCAGTACTTC. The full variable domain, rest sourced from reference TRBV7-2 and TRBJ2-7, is GAGVSQSPSNKVTEKGKDVELRCDPISGHTALYWYRQSLGQGLEFLIYFQGNSAPDKSGLPSDRFSAERTGGSVSTLTIQRTQQEDSAVYLCASSPKLAGAYEQYFGPGTRLTVT.

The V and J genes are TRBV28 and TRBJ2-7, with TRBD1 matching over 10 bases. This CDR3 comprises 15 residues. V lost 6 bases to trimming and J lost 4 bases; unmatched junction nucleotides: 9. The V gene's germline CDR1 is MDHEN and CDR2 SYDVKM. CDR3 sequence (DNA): TGTGCCAGCAGCCAGACAGGGGGCGGTTGGTACGAGCAGTACTTC. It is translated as CASSQTGGGWYEQYF.

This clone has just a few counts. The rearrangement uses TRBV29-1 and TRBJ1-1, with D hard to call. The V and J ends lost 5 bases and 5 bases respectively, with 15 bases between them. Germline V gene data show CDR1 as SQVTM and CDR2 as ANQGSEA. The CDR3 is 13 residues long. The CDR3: CSVSMSPRTEAFF. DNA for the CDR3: TGCAGCGTTTCCATGTCCCCGAGGACTGAAGCTTTCTTT.

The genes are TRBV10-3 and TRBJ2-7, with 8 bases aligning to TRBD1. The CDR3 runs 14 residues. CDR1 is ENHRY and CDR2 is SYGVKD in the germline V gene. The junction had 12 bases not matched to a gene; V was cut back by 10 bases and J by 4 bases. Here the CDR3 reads CATSPQGQEYEQYF. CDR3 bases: TGTGCCACCTCCCCACAGGGACAGGAGTACGAGCAGTACTTC.

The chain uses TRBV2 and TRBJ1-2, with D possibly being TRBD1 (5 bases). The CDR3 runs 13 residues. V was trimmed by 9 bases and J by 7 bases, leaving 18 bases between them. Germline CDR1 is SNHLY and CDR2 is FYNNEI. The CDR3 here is CAREGNDVGGYTF. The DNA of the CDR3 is TGTGCCAGAGAGGGGAATGACGTTGGTGGCTACACCTTC.

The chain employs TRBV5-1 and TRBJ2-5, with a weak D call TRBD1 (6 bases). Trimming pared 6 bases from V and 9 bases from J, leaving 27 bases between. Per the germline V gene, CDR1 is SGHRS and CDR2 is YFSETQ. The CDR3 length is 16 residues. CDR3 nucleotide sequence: TGCGCCAGCACCCCTCTAGGCAGGCCAAGCGAGGGGGCCCAGTACTTC. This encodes CASTPLGRPSEGAQYF. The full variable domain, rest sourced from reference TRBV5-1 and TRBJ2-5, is KAGVTQTPRYLIKTRGQQVTLSCSPISGHRSVSWYQQTPGQGLQFLFEYFSETQRNKGNFPGRFSGRQFSNSRSEMNVSTLELGDSALYLCASTPLGRPSEGAQYFGPGTRLLVL.

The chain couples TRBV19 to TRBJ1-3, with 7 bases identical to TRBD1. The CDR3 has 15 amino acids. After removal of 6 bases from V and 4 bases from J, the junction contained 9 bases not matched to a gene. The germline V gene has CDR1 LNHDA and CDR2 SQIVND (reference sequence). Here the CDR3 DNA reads TGTGCCAGTAGGGAAGACAGGGCTGGCGGAAACACCATATATTTT. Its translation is CASREDRAGGNTIYF.

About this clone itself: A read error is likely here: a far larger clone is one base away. CDR3 sequence (DNA): TGTGCCAGCAGCCCCCTTGGGGACGAGCAGTACTTC. Protein: CASSPLGDEQYF. This chain joins TRBV7-9 and TRBJ2-7; D unclear. This CDR3 is 12 amino acids long. V was cut by 5 bases and J by 5 bases, with 10 bases left in between. Germline CDR1 and CDR2: SEHNR and FQNEAQ (reference sequence).

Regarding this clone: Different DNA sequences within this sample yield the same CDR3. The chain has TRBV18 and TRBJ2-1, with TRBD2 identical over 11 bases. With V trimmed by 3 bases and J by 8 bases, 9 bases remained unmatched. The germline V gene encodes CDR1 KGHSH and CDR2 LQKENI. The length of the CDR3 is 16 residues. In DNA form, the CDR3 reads TGTGCCAGCTCACCCTTAGCGGGAGGGCCGAGCGATGAGCAGTTCTTC. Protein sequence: CASSPLAGGPSDEQFF.

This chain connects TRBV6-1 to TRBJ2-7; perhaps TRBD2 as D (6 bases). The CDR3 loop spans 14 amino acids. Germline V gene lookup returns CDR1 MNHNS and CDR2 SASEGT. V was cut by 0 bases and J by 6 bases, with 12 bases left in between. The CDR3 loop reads CASSEAVSGFEQYF. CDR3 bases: TGTGCCAGCAGTGAAGCGGTGAGCGGGTTCGAGCAGTACTTC.

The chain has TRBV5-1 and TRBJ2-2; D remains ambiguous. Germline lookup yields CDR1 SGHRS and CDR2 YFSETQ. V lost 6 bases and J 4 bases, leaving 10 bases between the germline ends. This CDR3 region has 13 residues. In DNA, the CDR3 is TGCGCCAGCATGGGGTTGGCCACCGGGGAGCTGTTTTTT. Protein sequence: CASMGLATGELFF.

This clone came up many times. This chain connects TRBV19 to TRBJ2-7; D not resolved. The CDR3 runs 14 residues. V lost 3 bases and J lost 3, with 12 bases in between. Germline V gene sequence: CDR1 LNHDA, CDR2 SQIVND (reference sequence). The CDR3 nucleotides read TGTGCCAGTAGTATGAGCCAGTCCCTCTACGAGCAGTACTTC. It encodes CASSMSQSLYEQYF.

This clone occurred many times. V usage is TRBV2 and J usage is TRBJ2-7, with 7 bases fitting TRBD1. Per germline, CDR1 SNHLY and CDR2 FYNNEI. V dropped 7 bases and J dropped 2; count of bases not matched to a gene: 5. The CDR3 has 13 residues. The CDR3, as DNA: TGTGCCAGCACCCCGGGACAGACCTACGAGCAGTACTTC. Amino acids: CASTPGQTYEQYF.

The CDR3 nucleotides are TGCAGCGTTGGGGCAGAGGGGGCGTCTTATGGCTACACCTTC. Translation gives CSVGAEGASYGYTF. V is TRBV29-1 and J is TRBJ1-2, with TRBD1 matching 7 bases. CDR1 is SQVTM and CDR2 is ANQGSEA in the germline V gene. The CDR3 spans 14 residues. After removal of 4 bases from V and 5 bases from J, the junction contained 10 bases not matched to a gene.

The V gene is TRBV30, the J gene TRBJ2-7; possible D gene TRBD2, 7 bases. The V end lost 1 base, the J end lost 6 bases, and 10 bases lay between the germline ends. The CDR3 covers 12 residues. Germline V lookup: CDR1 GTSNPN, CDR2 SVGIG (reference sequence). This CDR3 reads CAWSGAGAEQYF. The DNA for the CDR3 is TGTGCCTGGAGTGGGGCGGGGGCCGAGCAGTACTTC.

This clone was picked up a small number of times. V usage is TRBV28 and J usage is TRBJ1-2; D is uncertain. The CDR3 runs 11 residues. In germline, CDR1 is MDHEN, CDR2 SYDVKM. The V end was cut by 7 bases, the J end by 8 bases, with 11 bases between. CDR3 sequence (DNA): TGTGCCAGCACCACGTGGTTGGGCTACACCTTC. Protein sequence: CASTTWLGYTF.

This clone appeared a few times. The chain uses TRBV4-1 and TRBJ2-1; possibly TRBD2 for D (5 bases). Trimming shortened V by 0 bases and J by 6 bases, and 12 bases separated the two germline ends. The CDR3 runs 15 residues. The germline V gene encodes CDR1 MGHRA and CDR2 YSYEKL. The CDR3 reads CASSQDLLRANEQFF. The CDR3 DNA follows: TGCGCCAGCAGCCAAGATCTTCTGAGGGCCAATGAGCAGTTCTTC.